The clone carrying this T cell receptor (beta chain) was seen just once. This CDR3 region has 14 residues. V lost 5 bases, J lost 8 bases, and 7 bases stayed unmatched. Germline V gene sequence: CDR1 SNHLY, CDR2 FYNNEI. These data come from a study of cytotoxic CD8 clonotypes in ibrutinib-treated CLL. Only in-frame clones appear in the TCRdb table, and some are missing; sequencing was by immunoSEQ multiplex PCR. In the table there are some 17,000 clones, approximately 60% of which are singletons. With cryopreserved PBMCs as the source, 2 to 2.5 micrograms of genomic DNA went to TCR beta libraries. J is TRBJ1-4 and V is TRBV2; 8 bases line up with TRBD1. The starting material was PBMCs, obtained after 12 months of ibrutinib treatment. The receptor was isolated from a human donor with chronic lymphocytic leukemia. CDR3 nucleotide sequence: TGTGCCAGCAGTTCAGGGGGCGCGGACGAAAAACTGTTTTTT. Translation gives CASSSGGADEKLFF.